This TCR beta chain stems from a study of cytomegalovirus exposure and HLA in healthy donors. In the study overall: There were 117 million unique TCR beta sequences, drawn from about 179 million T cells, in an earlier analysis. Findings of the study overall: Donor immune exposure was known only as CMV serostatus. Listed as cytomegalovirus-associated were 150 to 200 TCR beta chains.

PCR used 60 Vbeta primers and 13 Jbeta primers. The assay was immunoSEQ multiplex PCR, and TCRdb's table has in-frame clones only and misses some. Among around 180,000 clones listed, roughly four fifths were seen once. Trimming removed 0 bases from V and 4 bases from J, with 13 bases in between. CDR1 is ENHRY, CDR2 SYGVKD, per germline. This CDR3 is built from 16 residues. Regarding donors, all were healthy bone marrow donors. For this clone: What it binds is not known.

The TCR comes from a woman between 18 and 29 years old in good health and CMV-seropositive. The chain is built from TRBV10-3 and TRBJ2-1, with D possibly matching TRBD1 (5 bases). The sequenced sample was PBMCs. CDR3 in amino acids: CAISESQGARYNEQFF. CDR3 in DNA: TGTGCCATCAGTGAGTCCCAAGGGGCGCGGTACAATGAGCAGTTCTTC.